The entry below gives a single T cell receptor beta chain sequence along with its context. TCRdb's table, derived via immunoSEQ multiplex PCR, lists solely in-frame clones and lacks some. The sample holds some 150,000 clones; about 90% are singletons and the top ten take approximately 2.9%. The data belong to a study of control samples from healthy donors and cancer patients. This CDR3 contains 14 residues. Germline-derived CDR1 and CDR2 are GTSNPN and SVGIG (reference sequence). Trimming took off 3 bases at V and 2 bases at J, with 13 bases between the two ends. The origin of this receptor is a man aged 25-45 years in good health. The V and J genes are TRBV30 and TRBJ1-1; TRBD1 might be the D (6 bases). Sequencing was done on a sample of blood. CDR3 DNA sequence: TGTGCCTGGAGCTGGGGCAGGGGAAACACTGAAGCTTTCTTT. Its protein product is CAWSWGRGNTEAFF.